This T cell receptor (beta chain) was captured in a study of cytomegalovirus exposure and HLA in healthy donors. The study's findings and limits: Several V segments, TRBV6-2 and TRBV6-3 among them, could not be told apart and were dropped.

PCR primers comprised 60 Vbeta and 13 Jbeta primers. Repertoires were generated with immunoSEQ multiplex PCR, while TCRdb's copy carries only in-frame clones and drops some. The sample has 150,000 to 200,000 clones, 80% to 90% seen once. About this clone: Its antigen is as yet unknown.

The CDR3 is 14 residues long. The germline gives CDR1 LGHNA, CDR2 YNFKEQ. Trimming shortened V by 0 bases and J by 3 bases, and 8 bases separated the two germline ends. The chain combines TRBV4-2 with TRBJ1-1, with D possibly matching TRBD1 (6 bases). Sequencing was carried out using PBMCs. This receptor was obtained from a man in his late teens or twenties in good health and CMV-seropositive. CDR3 nucleotides: TGTGCCAGCAGCCAAGAGAACAGGGACACTGAAGCTTTCTTT. Its protein is CASSQENRDTEAFF.